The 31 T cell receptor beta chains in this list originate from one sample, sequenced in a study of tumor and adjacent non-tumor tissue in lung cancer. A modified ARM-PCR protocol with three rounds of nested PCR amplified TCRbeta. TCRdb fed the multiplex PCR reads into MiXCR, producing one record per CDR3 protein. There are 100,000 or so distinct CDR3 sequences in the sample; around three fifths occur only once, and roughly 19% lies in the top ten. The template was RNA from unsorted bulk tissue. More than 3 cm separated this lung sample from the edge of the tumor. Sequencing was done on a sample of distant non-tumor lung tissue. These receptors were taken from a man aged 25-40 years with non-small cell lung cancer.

In DNA, the CDR3 is TGTGCCAGCAGTTACTTCCTAGCAGGATTCCAAGAGACCCAGTACTTC. Translating gives CASSYFLAGFQETQYF. The rearrangement uses TRBV6-5 and TRBJ2-5; D is perhaps TRBD2 (5 bases). V was pared by 1 base and J by 1 base, with 13 bases between. The CDR3 loop spans 16 amino acids. Germline V lookup: CDR1 MNHEY, CDR2 SVGAGI.

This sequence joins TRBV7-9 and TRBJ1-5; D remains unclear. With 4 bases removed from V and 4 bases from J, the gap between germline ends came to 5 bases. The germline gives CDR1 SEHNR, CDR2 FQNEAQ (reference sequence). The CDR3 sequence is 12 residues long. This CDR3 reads CASSSPNQPQHF. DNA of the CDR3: TGTGCCAGCAGCTCCCCAAATCAGCCCCAGCATTTT.

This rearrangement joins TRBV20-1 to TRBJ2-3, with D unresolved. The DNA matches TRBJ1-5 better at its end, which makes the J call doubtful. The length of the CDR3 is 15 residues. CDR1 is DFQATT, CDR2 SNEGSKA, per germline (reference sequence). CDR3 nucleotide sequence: TGCAGCGTAGAGCGGCGACAATCTAGCACAGATACACAGCATTTT. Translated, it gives CSVERRQSSTDTQHF.

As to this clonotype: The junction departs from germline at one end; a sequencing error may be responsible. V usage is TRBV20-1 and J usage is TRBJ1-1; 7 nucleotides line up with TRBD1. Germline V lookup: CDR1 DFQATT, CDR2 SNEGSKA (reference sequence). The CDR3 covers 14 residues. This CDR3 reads CSAPPRDRNVEALF. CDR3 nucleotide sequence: TGCAGTGCTCCTCCCCGGGACAGAAACGTTGAAGCTCTCTTT.

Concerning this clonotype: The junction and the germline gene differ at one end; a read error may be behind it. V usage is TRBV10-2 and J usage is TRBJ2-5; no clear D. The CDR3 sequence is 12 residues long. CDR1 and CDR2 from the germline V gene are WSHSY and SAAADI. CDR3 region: CSSMEYQETQYF. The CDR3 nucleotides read TGCTCCAGCATGGAATACCAAGAGACCCAGTACTTC.

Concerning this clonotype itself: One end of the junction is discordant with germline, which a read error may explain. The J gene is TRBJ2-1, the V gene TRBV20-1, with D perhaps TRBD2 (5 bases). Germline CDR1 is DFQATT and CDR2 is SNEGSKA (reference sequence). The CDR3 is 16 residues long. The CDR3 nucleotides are TGCAGTGCTAGAGCCGGGGTGGGTGGATCCTACAATGAACAGTTCTTC. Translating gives CSARAGVGGSYNEQFF.

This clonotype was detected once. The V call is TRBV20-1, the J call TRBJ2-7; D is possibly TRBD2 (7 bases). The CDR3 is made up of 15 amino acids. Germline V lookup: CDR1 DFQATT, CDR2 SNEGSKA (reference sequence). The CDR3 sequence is CRAAGTRGFLDEQYF. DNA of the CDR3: TGCAGGGCAGCGGGGACAAGGGGCTTTTTAGACGAGCAGTACTTC.

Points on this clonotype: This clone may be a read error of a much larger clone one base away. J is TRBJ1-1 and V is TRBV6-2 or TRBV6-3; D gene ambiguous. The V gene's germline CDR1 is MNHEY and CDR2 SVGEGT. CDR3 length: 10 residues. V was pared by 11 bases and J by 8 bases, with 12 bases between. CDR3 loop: CASEHPEAFF. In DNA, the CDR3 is TGTGCCTCCGAGCACCCCGAAGCTTTCTTT.

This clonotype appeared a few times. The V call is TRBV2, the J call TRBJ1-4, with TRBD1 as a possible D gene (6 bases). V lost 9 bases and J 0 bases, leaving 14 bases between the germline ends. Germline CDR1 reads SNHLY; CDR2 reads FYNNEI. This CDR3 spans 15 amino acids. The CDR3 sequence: CASKGDLATNEKLFF. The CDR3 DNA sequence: TGTGCCAGTAAGGGGGACCTTGCAACTAATGAAAAACTGTTTTTT.

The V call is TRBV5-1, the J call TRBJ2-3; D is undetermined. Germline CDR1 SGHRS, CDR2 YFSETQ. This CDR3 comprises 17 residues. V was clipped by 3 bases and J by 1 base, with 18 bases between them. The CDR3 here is CASSSAWVPRGTDTQYF. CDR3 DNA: TGCGCCAGCAGCTCGGCCTGGGTACCCAGAGGCACAGATACGCAGTATTTT.

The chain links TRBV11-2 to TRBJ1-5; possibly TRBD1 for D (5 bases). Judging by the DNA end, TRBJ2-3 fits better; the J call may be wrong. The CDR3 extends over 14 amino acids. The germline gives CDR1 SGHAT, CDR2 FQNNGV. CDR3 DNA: TGTGCCAGCAGTAACAGCAGGGCCGATCAGCCCCAGTATTTT. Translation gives CASSNSRADQPQYF.

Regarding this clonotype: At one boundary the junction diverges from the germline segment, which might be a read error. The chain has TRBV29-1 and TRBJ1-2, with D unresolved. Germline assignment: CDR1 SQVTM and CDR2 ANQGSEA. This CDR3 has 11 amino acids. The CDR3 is CSIEGGYVYTF. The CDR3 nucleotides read TGCAGCATTGAGGGAGGGTATGTCTACACCTTC.

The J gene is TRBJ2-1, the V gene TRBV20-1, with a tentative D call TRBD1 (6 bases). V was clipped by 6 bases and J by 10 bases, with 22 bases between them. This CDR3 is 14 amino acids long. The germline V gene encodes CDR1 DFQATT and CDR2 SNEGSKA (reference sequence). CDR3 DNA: TGCAGTGCCCCCTACAGCAGGGGTATCGAGGAGCAGTTCTTC. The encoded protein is CSAPYSRGIEEQFF.

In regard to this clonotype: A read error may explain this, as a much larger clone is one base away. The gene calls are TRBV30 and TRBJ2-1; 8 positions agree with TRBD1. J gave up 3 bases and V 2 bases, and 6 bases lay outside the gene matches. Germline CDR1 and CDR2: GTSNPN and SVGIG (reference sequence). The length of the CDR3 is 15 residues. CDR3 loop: CAWSRETGDYNEQFF. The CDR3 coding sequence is TGTGCCTGGAGTCGTGAGACAGGGGACTACAATGAGCAGTTCTTC.

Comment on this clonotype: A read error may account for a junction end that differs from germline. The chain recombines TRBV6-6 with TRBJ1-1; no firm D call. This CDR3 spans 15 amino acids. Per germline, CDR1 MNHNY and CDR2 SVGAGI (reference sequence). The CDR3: CASRTKVLLNTEPFF. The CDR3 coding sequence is TGTGCCAGCCGAACCAAGGTACTCCTGAACACTGAACCTTTCTTT.

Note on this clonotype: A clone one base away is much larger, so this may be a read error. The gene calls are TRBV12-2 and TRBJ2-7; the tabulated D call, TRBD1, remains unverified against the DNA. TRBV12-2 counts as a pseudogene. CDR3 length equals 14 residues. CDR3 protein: CASCLETGSYEQYF. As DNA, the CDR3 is TGTGCAAGTTGCTTAGAGACAGGAAGCTACGAGCAGTACTTC.

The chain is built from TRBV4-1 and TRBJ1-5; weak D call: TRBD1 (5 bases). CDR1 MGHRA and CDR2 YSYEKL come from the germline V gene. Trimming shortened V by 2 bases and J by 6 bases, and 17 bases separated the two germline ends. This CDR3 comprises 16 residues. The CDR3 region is CASSQQGGAGSQPQHF. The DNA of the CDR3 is TGCGCCAGCAGCCAACAAGGCGGTGCAGGGAGTCAGCCCCAGCATTTT.

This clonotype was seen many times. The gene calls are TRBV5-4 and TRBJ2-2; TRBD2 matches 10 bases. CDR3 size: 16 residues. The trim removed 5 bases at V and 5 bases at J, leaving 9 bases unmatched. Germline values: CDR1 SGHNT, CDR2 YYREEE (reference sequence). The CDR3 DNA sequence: TGTGCCAGCAGTTCCGGGGGACTAGCGACTACCGGGGAGCTGTTTTTT. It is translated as CASSSGGLATTGELFF.

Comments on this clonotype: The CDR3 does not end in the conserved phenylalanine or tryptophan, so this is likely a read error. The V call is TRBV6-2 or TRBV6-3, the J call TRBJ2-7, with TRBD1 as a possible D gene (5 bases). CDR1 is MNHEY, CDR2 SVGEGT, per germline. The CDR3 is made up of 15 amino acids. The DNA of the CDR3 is TGTGCCAGTAGTTACTCGCCAGGGTCAACCTACGAGCAGTACTAC. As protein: CASSYSPGSTYEQYY.

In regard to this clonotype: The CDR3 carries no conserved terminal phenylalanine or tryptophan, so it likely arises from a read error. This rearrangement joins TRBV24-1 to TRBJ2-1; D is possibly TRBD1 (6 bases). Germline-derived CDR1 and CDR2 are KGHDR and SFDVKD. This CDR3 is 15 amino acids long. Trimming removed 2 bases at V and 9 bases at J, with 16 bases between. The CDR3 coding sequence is TGTGCCACCAGTGATTCCCGGGGACAAGGCATTGAGCAGTTCTTA. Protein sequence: CATSDSRGQGIEQFL.

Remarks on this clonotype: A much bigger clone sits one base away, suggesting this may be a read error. CDR3 bases: TGCAGTGCTGGACAGGATCACAATCAGCCCCATCATTTT. Amino acids: CSAGQDHNQPHHF. The V gene is TRBV20-1, the J gene TRBJ1-5, with 7 positions matching TRBD1. Germline values: CDR1 DFQATT, CDR2 SNEGSKA (reference sequence). CDR3 length: 13 amino acids.

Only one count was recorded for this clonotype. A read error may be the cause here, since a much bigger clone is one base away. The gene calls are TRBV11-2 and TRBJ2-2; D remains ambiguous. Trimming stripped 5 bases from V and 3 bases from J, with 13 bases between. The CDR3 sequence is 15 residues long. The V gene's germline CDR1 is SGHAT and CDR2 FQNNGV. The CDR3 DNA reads TGTGCCAGCAGCCCTTGGGCAGGATACACCGGGGAGCTGTTTTTT. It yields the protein CASSPWAGYTGELFF.

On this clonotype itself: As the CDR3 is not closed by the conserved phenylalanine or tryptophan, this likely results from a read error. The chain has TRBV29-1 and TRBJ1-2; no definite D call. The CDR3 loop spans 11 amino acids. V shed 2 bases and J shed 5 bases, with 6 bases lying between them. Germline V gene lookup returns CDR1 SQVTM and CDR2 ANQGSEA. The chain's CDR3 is CSVEHEYGYTL. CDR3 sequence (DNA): TGCAGCGTTGAACATGAATATGGCTACACCCTC.

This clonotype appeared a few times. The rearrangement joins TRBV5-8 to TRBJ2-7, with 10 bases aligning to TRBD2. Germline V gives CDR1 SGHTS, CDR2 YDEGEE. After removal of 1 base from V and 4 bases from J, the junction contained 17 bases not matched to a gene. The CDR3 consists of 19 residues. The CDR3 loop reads CASSLPRTSGSGGWYEQYF. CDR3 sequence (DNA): TGTGCCAGCAGCTTGCCCCGGACTAGCGGTTCCGGTGGGTGGTACGAGCAGTACTTC.

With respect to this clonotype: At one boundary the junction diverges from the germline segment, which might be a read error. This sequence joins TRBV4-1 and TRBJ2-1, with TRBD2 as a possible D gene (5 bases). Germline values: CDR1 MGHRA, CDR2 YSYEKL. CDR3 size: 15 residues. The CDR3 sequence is CASSQGSWTGNELFF. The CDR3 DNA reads TGCGCCAGCAGCCAAGGTTCCTGGACGGGGAATGAGCTGTTTTTC.

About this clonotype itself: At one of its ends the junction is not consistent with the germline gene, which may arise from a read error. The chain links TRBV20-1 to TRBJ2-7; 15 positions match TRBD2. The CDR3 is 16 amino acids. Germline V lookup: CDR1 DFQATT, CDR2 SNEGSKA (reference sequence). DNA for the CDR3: TGCAGTGCCGGGACTAGCGGGGGGTTAAGCTCCAACGAGCAGTACTTC. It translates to CSAGTSGGLSSNEQYF.

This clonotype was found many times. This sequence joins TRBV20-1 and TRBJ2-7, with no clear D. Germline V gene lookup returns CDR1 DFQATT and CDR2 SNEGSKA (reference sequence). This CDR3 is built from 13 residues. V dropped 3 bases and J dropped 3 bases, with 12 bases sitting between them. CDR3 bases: TGCAGTGCTAGGGACGGTTACAGCTACGAGCAGTACTTC. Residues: CSARDGYSYEQYF.

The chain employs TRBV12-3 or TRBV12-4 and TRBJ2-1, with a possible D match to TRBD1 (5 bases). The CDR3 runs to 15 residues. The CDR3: CISSSQGSSYNEQFF. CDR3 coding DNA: TGTATCAGCAGTTCCCAGGGATCCTCCTACAATGAGCAGTTCTTC.

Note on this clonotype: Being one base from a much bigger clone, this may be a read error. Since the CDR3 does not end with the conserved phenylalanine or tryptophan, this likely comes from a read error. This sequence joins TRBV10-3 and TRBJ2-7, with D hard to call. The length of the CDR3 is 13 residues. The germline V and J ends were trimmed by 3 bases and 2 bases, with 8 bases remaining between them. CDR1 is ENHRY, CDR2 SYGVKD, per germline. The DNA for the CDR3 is TGTGCCATCAGTGAAAGCCGTACCTACGAGCAGTACCTC. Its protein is CAISESRTYEQYL.

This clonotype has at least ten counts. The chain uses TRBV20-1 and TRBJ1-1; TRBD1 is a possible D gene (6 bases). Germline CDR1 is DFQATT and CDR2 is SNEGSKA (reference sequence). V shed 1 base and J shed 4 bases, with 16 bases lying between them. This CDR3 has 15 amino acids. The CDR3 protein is CSARGGKTGSTEAFF. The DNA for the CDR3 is TGCAGTGCTAGAGGAGGCAAGACAGGTAGCACTGAAGCTTTCTTT.

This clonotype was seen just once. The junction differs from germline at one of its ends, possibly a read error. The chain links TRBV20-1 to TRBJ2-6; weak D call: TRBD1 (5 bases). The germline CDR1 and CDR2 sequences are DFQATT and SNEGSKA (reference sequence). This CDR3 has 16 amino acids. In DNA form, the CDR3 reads TGCAGTACCAGCCCGAACACCGTCTCTGGGGCCAACGTACTGACTTTC. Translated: CSTSPNTVSGANVLTF.